The T cell receptor beta chain described here comes from a study of OX40 agonist ivuxolimab in advanced cancers. Clones were read by immunoSEQ multiplex PCR, and TCRdb kept only the in-frame ones, dropping some. The table has about 82,000 clones, less than 90% seen once. Germline CDR1 MNHNY, CDR2 SVGAGI (reference sequence). V lost 3 bases, J lost 2 bases, and 11 bases lay in between. The CDR3 is 15 amino acids. This clone was detected only once. The clonotype originates from an adult with an advanced solid tumor such as melanoma, head and neck, liver or kidney cancer. Sequences were derived from CD4+ or CD8+ T cells sorted from blood, sampled in a trial of the OX40 agonist ivuxolimab. This chain joins TRBV6-6 and TRBJ1-5; D possibly corresponds to TRBD1 (5 bases). This chain's CDR3 is CASSYRGGGNQPQHF. In DNA form, the CDR3 reads TGTGCCAGCAGTTATCGGGGGGGAGGCAATCAGCCCCAGCATTTT.